These 18 T cell receptor beta chains share one sample of origin, sequenced in a study of cytomegalovirus exposure and HLA in healthy donors. The PCR employed 60 Vbeta primers together with 13 Jbeta primers. Using immunoSEQ multiplex PCR, the repertoire was profiled, and TCRdb retains in-frame clones only, with some absent. The sample carries 65,000 to 100,000 clones, more than 60% recorded once. The source material was PBMCs. The receptors derive from a man aged 40-49 years in good health and CMV-seronegative.

This chain connects TRBV10-1 to TRBJ1-5, with 7 positions matching TRBD1. The ends lost 0 bases at V and 7 bases at J; junction bases unmatched: 3. Germline V gene sequence: CDR1 WNHNN, CDR2 SYGVQD (reference sequence). This CDR3 comprises 14 residues. CDR3 protein: CASSESPGGQPQHF. The DNA for the CDR3 is TGCGCCAGCAGTGAGTCTCCAGGGGGGCAGCCCCAGCATTTT.

The table lists this clone with many counts. The V and J genes are TRBV6-1 and TRBJ2-7; D unresolved. Per germline, CDR1 MNHNS and CDR2 SASEGT. The V end lost 0 bases, the J end lost 2 bases, and 8 bases lay between the germline ends. This CDR3 region has 14 residues. The DNA for the CDR3 is TGTGCCAGCAGTGAAGCCAACGGAGCCTACGAGCAGTACTTC. It specifies CASSEANGAYEQYF.

The chain is built from TRBV6-6 and TRBJ2-2, with D possibly matching TRBD2 (7 bases). The V gene lost 7 bases and the J gene lost 3 bases, with 18 bases spanning the gap. This CDR3 comprises 16 residues. Germline V gene lookup returns CDR1 MNHNY and CDR2 SVGAGI (reference sequence). CDR3 sequence: CASTLKRGGDTGELFF. The CDR3 region has the DNA TGTGCCAGCACTCTAAAGAGGGGGGGTGACACCGGGGAGCTGTTTTTT.

The chain employs TRBV5-4 and TRBJ1-1; the match to TRBD1 covers 9 bases. V shed 3 bases, J shed 1 base, and the junction held 4 bases outside the gene matches. The CDR3 is 15 amino acids. Germline-derived CDR1 and CDR2 are SGHNT and YYREEE (reference sequence). The CDR3, as DNA: TGTGCCAGCAGCTGGGACAGGGTAAAGAACACTGAAGCTTTCTTT. Amino acids: CASSWDRVKNTEAFF.

The rearrangement uses TRBV27 and TRBJ2-7; TRBD1 matches 7 bases. The germline V gene has CDR1 MNHEY and CDR2 SMNVEV (reference sequence). Unmatched junction bases numbered 7, after V lost 5 bases and J lost 0 bases. The CDR3 extends over 15 amino acids. The CDR3 region has the DNA TGTGCCAGCAGTCCCAGGGGGTCAATCTCCTACGAGCAGTACTTC. Amino acid sequence: CASSPRGSISYEQYF.

This sequence joins TRBV7-9 and TRBJ2-2; D not certain. Germline assignment: CDR1 SEHNR and CDR2 FQNEAQ (reference sequence). V shed 0 bases and J shed 2 bases, with 7 bases lying between them. The CDR3 is made up of 15 amino acids. CDR3 in DNA: TGTGCCAGCAGCTTAGCGACTCCTAACACCGGGGAGCTGTTTTTT. Translated: CASSLATPNTGELFF.

This clone was picked up a small number of times. This chain links TRBV5-1 with TRBJ1-1; TRBD1 aligns across 9 bases. Unmatched junction bases numbered 9, after V lost 3 bases and J lost 3 bases. The V gene's germline CDR1 is SGHRS and CDR2 YFSETQ. CDR3 length: 16 residues. CDR3 sequence: CASSWGQGRGDTEAFF. As DNA, the CDR3 is TGCGCCAGCAGCTGGGGACAGGGAAGGGGGGACACTGAAGCTTTCTTT.

V and J are TRBV19 and TRBJ1-1; D might be TRBD1 (5 bases). In germline, CDR1 is LNHDA, CDR2 SQIVND (reference sequence). V was clipped by 6 bases and J by 4 bases, with 15 bases between them. The CDR3 totals 14 residues. The CDR3 is CASSPQALGTEAFF. The CDR3 DNA reads as TGTGCCAGTAGCCCACAGGCTTTGGGCACTGAAGCTTTCTTT.

V and J are TRBV7-2 and TRBJ2-1; 7 bases line up with TRBD2. V was pared by 5 bases and J by 7 bases, with 11 bases of the junction left unmatched. Germline values: CDR1 SGHTA, CDR2 FQGNSA. This CDR3 has 15 amino acids. CDR3 residues: CASSPGGRSVNEQFF. Here the CDR3 DNA reads TGTGCCAGCAGCCCCGGGGGGAGATCGGTAAATGAGCAGTTCTTC. Complete variable domain (other parts from reference TRBV7-2 and TRBJ2-1): GAGVSQSPSNKVTEKGKDVELRCDPISGHTALYWYRQSLGQGLEFLIYFQGNSAPDKSGLPSDRFSAERTGGSVSTLTIQRTQQEDSAVYLCASSPGGRSVNEQFFGPGTRLTVL.

The chain has TRBV30 and TRBJ1-5; a weak D match, TRBD1 (5 bases). The germline V gene encodes CDR1 GTSNPN and CDR2 SVGIG (reference sequence). The ends were cut back, 0 bases at V and 3 bases at J, with 6 bases in the middle. The CDR3 runs 13 residues. The CDR3 region is CAWSVQDNQPQHF. In DNA, the CDR3 is TGTGCCTGGAGTGTACAGGACAATCAGCCCCAGCATTTT.

The chain recombines TRBV5-6 with TRBJ1-4; maybe TRBD1 (5 bases). The CDR3 sequence is 16 residues long. V lost 0 bases, J lost 8 bases, and 17 bases lay in between. The germline V gene has CDR1 SGHDT and CDR2 YYEEEE. The CDR3, as DNA: TGTGCCAGCAGCTTGGAGATGCGGGGAGGGGAGGAAAAACTGTTTTTT. Translated, it gives CASSLEMRGGEEKLFF.

The rearrangement joins TRBV19 to TRBJ2-5; possibly TRBD1 for D (5 bases). Per germline, CDR1 LNHDA and CDR2 SQIVND (reference sequence). The CDR3 has 13 residues. V lost 5 bases and J 2 bases, leaving 9 bases between the germline ends. Written as DNA, the CDR3 is TGTGCCAGTAGTGGGGCGCTACAAGAGACCCAGTACTTC. Translated: CASSGALQETQYF.

The rearrangement uses TRBV5-1 and TRBJ2-1; a possible D gene is TRBD1 (6 bases). There are 15 residues in the CDR3. With 5 bases removed from V and 0 bases from J, the gap between germline ends came to 12 bases. Germline values: CDR1 SGHRS, CDR2 YFSETQ. The CDR3 sequence is CASRMGTPSYNEQFF. CDR3 coding DNA: TGCGCCAGCAGGATGGGGACACCCTCCTACAATGAGCAGTTCTTC.

This clone was seen just once. The J gene is TRBJ2-7, the V gene TRBV18; TRBD1 is a possible D gene (6 bases). Per germline, CDR1 KGHSH and CDR2 LQKENI. Trimming shortened V by 2 bases and J by 2 bases, and 7 bases separated the two germline ends. The CDR3 is made up of 13 amino acids. In DNA form, the CDR3 reads TGTGCCAGCTCACCAGGGGGCCCCTACGAGCAGTACTTC. Its protein product is CASSPGGPYEQYF.

This rearrangement joins TRBV2 to TRBJ2-1; unclear D gene. The germline V gene encodes CDR1 SNHLY and CDR2 FYNNEI. Trimming left V 5 bases short and J 0 bases short, with 11 bases between. The CDR3 runs 15 residues. As DNA, the CDR3 is TGTGCCAGCAGTCGAGACGGGTTCTCCTACAATGAGCAGTTCTTC. The encoded protein is CASSRDGFSYNEQFF.

This chain joins TRBV9 and TRBJ2-3; 8 bases fit TRBD1. In germline, CDR1 is SGDLS, CDR2 YYNGEE. The CDR3 length is 12 residues. Losses at the gene ends were 3 bases for V and 10 bases for J; bases not matched to a gene: 4. The CDR3 sequence: CASSGRDRSQYF. DNA for the CDR3: TGTGCCAGCAGCGGCCGGGACAGGTCGCAGTATTTT.

The CDR3 coding sequence is TGTGCCAGCAGCTCTAGGGGTAGGAATGAGCAGTTCTTC. Protein: CASSSRGRNEQFF. V gene TRBV7-9 combines with J gene TRBJ2-1; perhaps TRBD1 as D (5 bases). Germline V gene lookup returns CDR1 SEHNR and CDR2 FQNEAQ (reference sequence). The ends were cut back, 4 bases at V and 7 bases at J, with 11 bases in the middle. The CDR3 is 13 residues long. The full variable domain, its missing parts supplied by reference TRBV7-9 and TRBJ2-1, is DTGVSQNPRHKITKRGQNVTFRCDPISEHNRLYWYRQTLGQGPEFLTYFQNEAQLEKSRLLSDRFSAERPKGSFSTLEIQRTEQGDSAMYLCASSSRGRNEQFFGPGTRLTVL.

The rearrangement links TRBV15 to TRBJ2-7; 11 nucleotides align to TRBD2. V trimming: 5 bases; J trimming: 5 bases; junction bases outside the gene matches: 11. Germline V lookup: CDR1 LNHNV, CDR2 YYDKDF (reference sequence). The CDR3 has 16 amino acids. CDR3 in DNA: TGTGCCACCAGCGGACGAACTAGCGGGAGCTTCGACGAGCAGTACTTC. It yields the protein CATSGRTSGSFDEQYF.